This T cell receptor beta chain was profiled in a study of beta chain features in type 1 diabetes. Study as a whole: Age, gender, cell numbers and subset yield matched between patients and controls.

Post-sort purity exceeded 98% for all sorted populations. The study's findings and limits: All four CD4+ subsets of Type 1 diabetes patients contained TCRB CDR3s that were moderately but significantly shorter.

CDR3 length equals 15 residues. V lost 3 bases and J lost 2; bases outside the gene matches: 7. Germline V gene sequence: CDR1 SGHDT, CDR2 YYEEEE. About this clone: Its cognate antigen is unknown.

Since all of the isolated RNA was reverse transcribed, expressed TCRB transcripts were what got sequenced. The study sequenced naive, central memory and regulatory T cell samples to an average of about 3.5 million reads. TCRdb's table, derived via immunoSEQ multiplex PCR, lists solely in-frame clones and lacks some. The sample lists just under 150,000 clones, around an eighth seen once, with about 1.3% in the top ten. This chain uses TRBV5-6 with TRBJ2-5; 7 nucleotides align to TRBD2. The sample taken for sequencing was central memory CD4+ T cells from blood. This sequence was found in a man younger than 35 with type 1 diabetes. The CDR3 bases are TGTGCCAGCAGCTCCGCGGGAGCGGGACAAGAGACCCAGTACTTC. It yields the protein CASSSAGAGQETQYF. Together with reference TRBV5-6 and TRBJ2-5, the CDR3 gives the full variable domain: DAGVTQSPTHLIKTRGQQVTLRCSPKSGHDTVSWYQQALGQGPQFIFQYYEEEERQRGNFPDRFSGHQFPNYSSELNVNALLLGDSALYLCASSSAGAGQETQYFGPGTRLLVL.